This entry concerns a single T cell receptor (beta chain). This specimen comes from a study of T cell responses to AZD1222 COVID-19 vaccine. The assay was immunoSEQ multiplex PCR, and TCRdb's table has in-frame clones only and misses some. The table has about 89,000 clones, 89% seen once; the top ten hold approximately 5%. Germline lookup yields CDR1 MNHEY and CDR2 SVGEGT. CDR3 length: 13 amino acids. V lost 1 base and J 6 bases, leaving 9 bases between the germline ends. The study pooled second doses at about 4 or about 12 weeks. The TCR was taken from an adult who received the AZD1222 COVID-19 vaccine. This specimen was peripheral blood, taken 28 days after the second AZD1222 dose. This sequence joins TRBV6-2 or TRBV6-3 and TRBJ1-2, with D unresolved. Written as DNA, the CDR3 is TGTGCCAGCAGTTACTGGACTATGCATGGCTACACCTTC. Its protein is CASSYWTMHGYTF.